Each of the 7 T cell receptor beta chains below was sequenced from the same sample in a study of lymphopenia after photon versus proton radiotherapy. Repertoires were generated with immunoSEQ multiplex PCR, while TCRdb's copy carries only in-frame clones and drops some. The table lists approximately 91,000 clones, 80% to 90% of them singletons. Sequenced here: peripheral blood, sampled from a patient treated with proton-based radiotherapy. The receptors derive from a man in his sixties with pancreatic cancer.

The chain employs TRBV2 and TRBJ1-3; D is possibly TRBD1 (5 bases). CDR1 is SNHLY and CDR2 is FYNNEI in the germline V gene. Trimming removed 6 bases at V and 0 bases at J, with 12 bases between. The CDR3 spans 15 residues. This CDR3 is CASRGDGISGNTIYF. The DNA for the CDR3 is TGTGCCAGCAGGGGGGACGGAATCTCTGGAAACACCATATATTTT.

V is TRBV2 and J is TRBJ2-1; D may correspond to TRBD1 or TRBD2 (6 bases each). CDR3 length equals 16 residues. The V and J ends lost 2 bases and 15 bases respectively, with 26 bases between them. From germline, CDR1 is SNHLY and CDR2 FYNNEI. The CDR3 spells CASSERGAVRGEAPFF. In DNA, the CDR3 is TGTGCCAGCAGTGAAAGGGGGGCAGTGCGTGGGGAGGCCCCGTTCTTC.

In this sample, this clone turned up a few times. The CDR3 sequence: CASTMKGQNTEAFF. CDR3 in DNA: TGTGCCAGCACCATGAAGGGTCAAAACACTGAAGCTTTCTTT. This chain connects TRBV6-1 to TRBJ1-1; no clear D. The germline CDR1 and CDR2 sequences are MNHNS and SASEGT. Trimming removed 7 bases from V and 2 bases from J, with 14 bases in between. The CDR3 runs to 14 residues.

The chain has TRBV4-3 and TRBJ1-1; D gene uncertain. Trimming took off 4 bases at V and 2 bases at J, with 11 bases between the two ends. The CDR3 sequence is 14 residues long. The germline CDR1 and CDR2 sequences are LGHNA and YSLEER. CDR3 coding DNA: TGCGCCAGCAGCCCCGGGTCTCTTAACACTGAAGCTTTCTTT. Its protein is CASSPGSLNTEAFF.

The CDR3 sequence: CASRGLAGGFQETQYF. CDR3 DNA sequence: TGTGCCAGCAGGGGACTAGCGGGAGGCTTTCAAGAGACCCAGTACTTC. This chain connects TRBV7-9 to TRBJ2-5, with 15 bases matching TRBD2. Germline-derived CDR1 and CDR2 are SEHNR and FQNEAQ (reference sequence). V lost 6 bases and J lost 2; bases outside the gene matches: 4. This CDR3 comprises 16 residues.

The V call is TRBV5-4, the J call TRBJ2-7; D is undetermined. The germline CDR1 and CDR2 sequences are SGHNT and YYREEE (reference sequence). This CDR3 region has 14 residues. V lost 1 base to trimming and J lost 2 bases, with 10 bases between them. CDR3 nucleotide sequence: TGTGCCAGCAGCTTGATGGGGAATCCCTACGAGCAGTACTTC. Translating gives CASSLMGNPYEQYF.

This chain links TRBV18 with TRBJ1-1; possibly TRBD1 for D (6 bases). V lost 3 bases and J lost 0, with 11 bases in between. This CDR3 is 15 amino acids long. Germline values: CDR1 KGHSH, CDR2 LQKENI. CDR3 coding DNA: TGTGCCAGCTCACCCCAAGGACAGCTGAACACTGAAGCTTTCTTT. Amino acids: CASSPQGQLNTEAFF.